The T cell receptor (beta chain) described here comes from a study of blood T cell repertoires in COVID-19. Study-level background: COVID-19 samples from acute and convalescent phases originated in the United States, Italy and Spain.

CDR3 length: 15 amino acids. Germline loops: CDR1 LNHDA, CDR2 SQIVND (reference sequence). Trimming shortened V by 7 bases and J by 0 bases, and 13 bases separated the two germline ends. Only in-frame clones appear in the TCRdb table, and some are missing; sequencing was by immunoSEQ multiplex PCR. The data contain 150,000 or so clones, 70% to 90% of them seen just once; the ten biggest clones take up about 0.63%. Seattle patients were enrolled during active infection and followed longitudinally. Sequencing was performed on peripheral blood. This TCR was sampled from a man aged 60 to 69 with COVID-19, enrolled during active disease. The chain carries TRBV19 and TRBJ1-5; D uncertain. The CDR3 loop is CASKYGENSNQPQHF. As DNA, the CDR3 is TGTGCCAGTAAATACGGGGAAAATAGCAATCAGCCCCAGCATTTT.